A single sample gave rise to the 5 T cell receptor beta chains below, sequenced in a study of blood T cell repertoires in COVID-19 (dated by TCRdb to 2020 to 2022). Preparation of the library involved the immunoSEQ multiplex PCR assay. This immuneACCESS table, as held by TCRdb, lists in-frame sequences with V and J called but not all clones. Of the missing ones, under half trace to an unresolved V gene in checked studies; the others have no known cause. Within this sample are over 95,000 clones, with less than 85% of them counted one time only. The ten largest clones represent approximately 13% of the sample. Sequenced sample: peripheral blood. These receptors were obtained from a human donor in a cohort sampled during active COVID-19.

The chain joins TRBV3-1 (or the pseudogene TRBV3-2) to TRBJ2-3; 13 bases fit TRBD2. The J segment lost 1 base and the V segment lost 4 bases, leaving 5 bases of the junction unmatched. Germline V gene lookup returns CDR1 LGHDT and CDR2 YNNKEL (reference sequence). This CDR3 region has 17 residues. The CDR3 DNA reads as TGTGCCAGCAGCCCCCGGACTAGCGGGGGTGGCACAGATACGCAGTATTTT. As protein: CASSPRTSGGGTDTQYF.

J is TRBJ1-6 and V is TRBV5-1; 9 nucleotides line up with TRBD1. The CDR3 runs 16 residues. J gave up 7 bases and V 0 bases, and 5 bases lay outside the gene matches. The V gene's germline CDR1 is SGHRS and CDR2 YFSETQ. CDR3 sequence: CASSLGGTGLNSPLHF. The CDR3 DNA is TGCGCCAGCAGCTTGGGAGGGACAGGGCTCAATTCACCCCTCCACTTT.

This clone was observed a handful of times. Written as DNA, the CDR3 is TGTGCCAGCAGCGTCACTGATTCACCCCTCCACTTT. Its translation is CASSVTDSPLHF. This chain joins TRBV9 and TRBJ1-6, with unresolved D. The CDR3 is made up of 12 amino acids. Per germline, CDR1 SGDLS and CDR2 YYNGEE. V shed 2 bases and J shed 8 bases, with 5 bases lying between them.

The genes are TRBV7-9 and TRBJ2-2; D not resolved. Germline CDR1 SEHNR, CDR2 FQNEAQ (reference sequence). The ends were cut back, 3 bases at V and 4 bases at J, with 9 bases in the middle. The CDR3 consists of 14 residues. This CDR3 is CASSFALATGELFF. DNA of the CDR3: TGTGCCAGCAGCTTTGCATTAGCCACCGGGGAGCTGTTTTTT. The whole variable domain, remainder taken from reference TRBV7-9 and TRBJ2-2, is DTGVSQNPRHKITKRGQNVTFRCDPISEHNRLYWYRQTLGQGPEFLTYFQNEAQLEKSRLLSDRFSAERPKGSFSTLEIQRTEQGDSAMYLCASSFALATGELFFGEGSRLTVL.

The chain joins TRBV3-1 (or the pseudogene TRBV3-2) to TRBJ2-4; 8 nucleotides agree with TRBD1. This CDR3 spans 15 amino acids. The ends lost 0 bases at V and 5 bases at J; junction bases unmatched: 3. Germline-derived CDR1 and CDR2 are LGHDT and YNNKEL (reference sequence). The CDR3 here is CASSQDWTGQNIQYF. The DNA of the CDR3 is TGTGCCAGCAGCCAAGATTGGACAGGGCAAAACATTCAGTACTTC.